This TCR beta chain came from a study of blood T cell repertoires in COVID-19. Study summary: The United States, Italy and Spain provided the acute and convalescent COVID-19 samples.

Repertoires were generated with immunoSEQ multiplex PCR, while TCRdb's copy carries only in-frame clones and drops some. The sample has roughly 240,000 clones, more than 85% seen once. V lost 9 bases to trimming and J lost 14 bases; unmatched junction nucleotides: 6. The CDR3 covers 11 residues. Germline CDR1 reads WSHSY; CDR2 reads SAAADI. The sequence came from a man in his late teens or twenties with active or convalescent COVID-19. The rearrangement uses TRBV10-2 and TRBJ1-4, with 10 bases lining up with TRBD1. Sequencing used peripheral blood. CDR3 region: CASTTGGDLFF. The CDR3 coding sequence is TGCGCCAGTACGACAGGGGGCGACCTGTTTTTT.